This TCR beta chain was sequenced during a study of immune cell composition in non-small cell lung cancer. Study-wide results and limits: No significant correlation existed between pack-years smoked and tumour clonality. Adenocarcinomas with higher top tumour-associated clone frequency had more reactive TILs.

Normal lung was taken at the farthest possible site, at least 3 cm from tumour. Genomic DNA came from frozen unsorted single-cell suspensions. A remark on this clone: The antigen remains undetermined.

The table came from immunoSEQ multiplex PCR; TCRdb's copy has only in-frame clones and leaves some out. The table has about 2,300 clones, approximately 80% seen once. Germline-derived CDR1 and CDR2 are LNHDA and SQIVND (reference sequence). With 3 bases removed from V and 4 bases from J, the gap between germline ends came to 19 bases. CDR3 size: 16 residues. This chain connects TRBV19 to TRBJ2-7; a weak D match, TRBD1 (5 bases). Sequenced sample: non-adjacent lung tissue. This receptor was taken from a human donor with non-small cell lung cancer. The CDR3 nucleotides read TGTGCCAGTAGTATCTCGCCCCGGGCAGGGTCGTACGAGCAGTACTTC. Translated: CASSISPRAGSYEQYF.